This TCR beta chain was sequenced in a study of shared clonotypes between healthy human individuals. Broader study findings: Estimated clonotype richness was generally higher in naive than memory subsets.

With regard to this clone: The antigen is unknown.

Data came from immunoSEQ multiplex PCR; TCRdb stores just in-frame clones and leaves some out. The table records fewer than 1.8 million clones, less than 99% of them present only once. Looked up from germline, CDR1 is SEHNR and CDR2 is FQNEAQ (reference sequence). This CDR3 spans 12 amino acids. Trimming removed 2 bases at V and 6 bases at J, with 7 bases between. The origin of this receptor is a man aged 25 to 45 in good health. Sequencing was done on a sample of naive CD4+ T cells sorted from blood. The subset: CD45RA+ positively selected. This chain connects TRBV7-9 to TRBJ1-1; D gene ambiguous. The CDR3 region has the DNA TGTGCCAGCAGCTTATGGTTGCCTGAAGCTTTCTTT. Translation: CASSLWLPEAFF.